Listed below are T cell receptor beta chains from one sample, sequenced in a study of post-analysis software for immune sequencing data. A single record per CDR3 protein comes from TCRdb applying MiXCR to the PCR reads. The sample consists of roughly 600,000 distinct CDR3 sequences, about 40% of them appearing once. Sample: blood. The receptors here all came from a girl between 10 and 17 years old with multiple sclerosis. Each CDR3 is given with its conserved first and last residue. The order of the fields is J gene, clone size, V gene, D gene, CDR3 length, CDR3 DNA, CDR3 protein. The D gene is left open where the match is weak. Size is stated for part of the rows, as once, few or many counts, or as a class when the clone is expanded.

J gene: TRBJ2-5; clone size: NA; V gene: TRBV24-1; D gene: NA; CDR3 length: 12; CDR3 DNA: TGTGCCACCAGTTCCGCCGGGGAGACCCAGTACTTC; CDR3 protein: CATSSAGETQYF
J gene: TRBJ2-1; clone size: NA; V gene: TRBV10-3; D gene: TRBD1; CDR3 length: 13; CDR3 DNA: TGTGCCATCAGACCCGACAGGGAAAATGAGCAGTTCTTC; CDR3 protein: CAIRPDRENEQFF
J gene: TRBJ2-7; clone size: NA; V gene: TRBV5-1; D gene: NA; CDR3 length: 14; CDR3 DNA: TGCGCCAGCAGCTTGGAAATAGCCCGGGACGAGCAGTACTTC; CDR3 protein: CASSLEIARDEQYF
J gene: TRBJ2-7; clone size: few; V gene: TRBV4-1; D gene: NA; CDR3 length: 14; CDR3 DNA: TGCGCCAGCAGCCCAAGCATCAGCTCCTACGAGCAGTACTTC; CDR3 protein: CASSPSISSYEQYF
J gene: TRBJ2-7; clone size: NA; V gene: TRBV7-9; D gene: NA; CDR3 length: 13; CDR3 DNA: TGTGCCAGCCGGGACGGGGCCTCCTACGAGCAGTACTTC; CDR3 protein: CASRDGASYEQYF
J gene: TRBJ2-7; clone size: many; V gene: TRBV4-1; D gene: TRBD2; CDR3 length: 17; CDR3 DNA: TGCGCCAGCAGCGATATTAGCGGGAGCGGATCACGGGGGGAGCAGTACTTC; CDR3 protein: CASSDISGSGSRGEQYF
J gene: TRBJ2-1; clone size: NA; V gene: TRBV2; D gene: NA; CDR3 length: 16; CDR3 DNA: TGTGCCAGCAGTGAGAATAGCCTGCCTGAGGGGCATGAGCAGTTCTTC; CDR3 protein: CASSENSLPEGHEQFF
J gene: TRBJ2-3; clone size: NA; V gene: TRBV6-5; D gene: TRBD2; CDR3 length: 18; CDR3 DNA: TGTGCCAGCAGTTACGTGTCTAGCGGGGGGGCTAGCACAGATACGCAGTATTTT; CDR3 protein: CASSYVSSGGASTDTQYF
J gene: TRBJ2-3; clone size: NA; V gene: TRBV6-6; D gene: NA; CDR3 length: 12; CDR3 DNA: TGTGCCAGCAGTTTGAGCACAGATATGCAGTATTTT; CDR3 protein: CASSLSTDMQYF
J gene: TRBJ2-1; clone size: few; V gene: TRBV10-3; D gene: TRBD2; CDR3 length: 13; CDR3 DNA: TGTGCCATCACTAGCGGGTTTAGGGGTGAGCAGTTCTTC; CDR3 protein: CAITSGFRGEQFF
J gene: TRBJ1-2; clone size: NA; V gene: TRBV12-3/TRBV12-4; D gene: NA; CDR3 length: 10; CDR3 DNA: TGTGCCAGCAGGGTAGGTGGCTACACCTTC; CDR3 protein: CASRVGGYTF
J gene: TRBJ2-1; clone size: NA; V gene: TRBV5-1; D gene: NA; CDR3 length: 15; CDR3 DNA: TGCGCCAGCAGCTTGGCGGGAGTGGTCTACAATGAGCAGTTCTTC; CDR3 protein: CASSLAGVVYNEQFF
J gene: TRBJ2-1; clone size: many; V gene: TRBV12-3/TRBV12-4; D gene: NA; CDR3 length: 14; CDR3 DNA: TGTGCCAGCAGCTTTAAAGAACAGTACAATGAGCAGTTCTTC; CDR3 protein: CASSFKEQYNEQFF
J gene: TRBJ2-7; clone size: few; V gene: TRBV5-1; D gene: TRBD2; CDR3 length: 16; CDR3 DNA: TGTGCCAGCAGTTTAGAACTAGCGGGAGGTCCCTACGAGCAGTACTTC; CDR3 protein: CASSLELAGGPYEQYF
J gene: TRBJ1-2; clone size: NA; V gene: TRBV24-1; D gene: NA; CDR3 length: 14; CDR3 DNA: TGTGCCACCAGTGACTCCACGGCTGACTATGGCTACACCTTC; CDR3 protein: CATSDSTADYGYTF
J gene: TRBJ1-5; clone size: NA; V gene: TRBV5-1; D gene: NA; CDR3 length: 17; CDR3 DNA: TGCGCCAGCAGCTTGGTCCCCTCCTCGGCAGACAATCAGCCCCAGCATTTT; CDR3 protein: CASSLVPSSADNQPQHF
J gene: TRBJ2-1; clone size: NA; V gene: TRBV10-2; D gene: NA; CDR3 length: 15; CDR3 DNA: TGCGCCAGCAGTGAGCCCCAGGACTCCTACAATGAGCGGTTCTTC; CDR3 protein: CASSEPQDSYNERFF
J gene: TRBJ1-1; clone size: NA; V gene: TRBV12-3/TRBV12-4; D gene: NA; CDR3 length: 12; CDR3 DNA: TGTGCCAGCAGTTTGGTCCTTACTGCAGCTTTCTTT; CDR3 protein: CASSLVLTAAFF
J gene: TRBJ2-5; clone size: NA; V gene: TRBV20-1; D gene: NA; CDR3 length: 14; CDR3 DNA: TGCAGTGTTGTCTACGGACAGACTAAGGAGACCCAGTACTTC; CDR3 protein: CSVVYGQTKETQYF
J gene: TRBJ2-2; clone size: NA; V gene: TRBV5-1; D gene: NA; CDR3 length: 17; CDR3 DNA: TGCGCCAGCATCCCCCCGGGGGCGGAGACGAGCACCGGGGAGCTGTTTTTT; CDR3 protein: CASIPPGAETSTGELFF
J gene: TRBJ1-2; clone size: NA; V gene: TRBV11-2; D gene: NA; CDR3 length: 14; CDR3 DNA: TGTGCCAGCAGCCCTACCGACGGCCGCTATGGCTACACCTTC; CDR3 protein: CASSPTDGRYGYTF
J gene: TRBJ2-5; clone size: NA; V gene: TRBV12-3/TRBV12-4; D gene: TRBD1; CDR3 length: 12; CDR3 DNA: TGTGCGGTAAAAGGGGGCGCAGAGACCCAGTACTTC; CDR3 protein: CAVKGGAETQYF
J gene: TRBJ2-7; clone size: once; V gene: TRBV3-1; D gene: TRBD1; CDR3 length: 15; CDR3 DNA: TGTGCCAGCAGCCAATGGGGGACAGGGGCAGCCGAGCAGTACTTC; CDR3 protein: CASSQWGTGAAEQYF
J gene: TRBJ2-6; clone size: NA; V gene: TRBV20-1; D gene: TRBD2; CDR3 length: 15; CDR3 DNA: TGCAGTGCTATGACTAGCGGCTCTGGGGCCAACGTCCTGACTTTC; CDR3 protein: CSAMTSGSGANVLTF
J gene: TRBJ1-2; clone size: NA; V gene: TRBV7-8; D gene: NA; CDR3 length: 14; CDR3 DNA: TGTGCCAGCAGCCCCCAGGTAGCCAGGGATGGCTACACCTTC; CDR3 protein: CASSPQVARDGYTF
J gene: TRBJ2-5; clone size: few; V gene: TRBV6-5; D gene: NA; CDR3 length: 14; CDR3 DNA: TGTGCCAGCAGCGTCGGGGGGCCCGGAGAGACCCAGTACTTC; CDR3 protein: CASSVGGPGETQYF